The next 3 T cell receptor beta chains were all read from a single sample in a study of T cell responses to AZD1222 COVID-19 vaccine. Measured with immunoSEQ multiplex PCR; TCRdb has only the in-frame clones, and not every one. The sample comprises some 190,000 clones, around 88% of which are singletons, and 7.7% rests with the top ten. Sequences were derived from peripheral blood, sampled on day 0 of AZD1222 vaccination. The receptors come from an adult in good health.

The V and J genes are TRBV12-3 or TRBV12-4 and TRBJ2-5; no clear D. Deletions cut 7 bases from V and 1 base from J, with 10 bases between. The CDR3 length is 13 residues. The CDR3 nucleotides read TGTGCCAGCAATCCCGGTGGCCAAGAGACCCAGTACTTC. It codes for CASNPGGQETQYF.

This chain uses TRBV10-3 with TRBJ1-1, with D possibly being TRBD1 (5 bases). V gave up 3 bases and J gave up 10 bases, with 15 bases separating them. The CDR3 consists of 13 residues. CDR1 is ENHRY, CDR2 SYGVKD, per germline. The CDR3 nucleotides read TGTGCCATCAGTGAACCAGGGAGGTTCACAGCTTTCTTT. It encodes CAISEPGRFTAFF.

V usage is TRBV27 and J usage is TRBJ2-5; D call uncertain. The CDR3 has 14 residues. The ends were cut back, 6 bases at V and 0 bases at J, with 11 bases in the middle. CDR1 and CDR2 (germline): MNHEY, SMNVEV (reference sequence). CDR3 residues: CASRPTNNQETQYF. The CDR3 DNA sequence: TGTGCCAGCAGGCCTACTAACAACCAAGAGACCCAGTACTTC.